This TCR beta chain came from a study of cytomegalovirus exposure and HLA in healthy donors. As concerns this clone: What it recognizes is unknown.

13 Jbeta primers and 60 Vbeta primers were used for the PCR. Profiling relied on immunoSEQ multiplex PCR, and the TCRdb table lists in-frame clones only, not all of them. Of approximately 170,000 clones listed, approximately 72% are singletons. Trimming cost V 0 bases and J 4 bases, with 8 bases left between them. Germline lookup yields CDR1 SGHKS and CDR2 YYEKEE (reference sequence). The CDR3 consists of 14 residues. Notes on the study in general: TCR beta chain V- and J-gene trimming was linked, in a later analysis, to a missense variant in DCLRE1C. Researchers left out some V segments, among them TRBV6-2 and TRBV6-3, as indistinguishable.

Those who donated were healthy bone marrow donors. Though probably carrying unrecorded immune exposures, donors were nominally healthy at sampling. J is TRBJ1-5 and V is TRBV5-5; tentative D call: TRBD1 (6 bases). This TCR was recovered from a man aged 45-65 years in good health and CMV-seronegative. The sample was PBMCs. CDR3: CASSLEQGNQPQHF. CDR3 coding DNA: TGTGCCAGCAGCTTGGAGCAGGGGAATCAGCCCCAGCATTTT.